What follows is one T cell receptor beta chain and its context. The data are from a study of blood T cell repertoires in COVID-19. This CDR3 spans 17 amino acids. Germline lookup yields CDR1 MGHRA and CDR2 YSYEKL. Germline trimming cut 0 bases from V and 5 bases from J; bases unmatched to any gene: 7. Produced via immunoSEQ multiplex PCR; TCRdb's table is partial and in-frame only. The table lists some 41,000 clones, 75% to 85% of them singletons, with roughly 8.2% in the top ten. The chain links TRBV4-1 to TRBJ2-4; TRBD2 matches 10 bases. Sequenced sample: peripheral blood. The TCR was taken from a man aged 80 or over in a cohort sampled during active COVID-19. In DNA form, the CDR3 reads TGCGCCAGCAGCCAAGATCCTAGCGGGAGTTCCCAAAACATTCAGTACTTC. Amino acid sequence: CASSQDPSGSSQNIQYF.